The T cell receptor (beta chain) under discussion was sequenced for a study of molecular identifiers for immune sequencing clone quantification. This clonotype has just one count. Its antigen is unknown. Making the bulk TCR libraries relied on previously described methods and listed TCR primers. One entry per CDR3 protein, called by TCRdb with MiXCR from the PCR reads. The table shows some 590,000 distinct CDR3 sequences, with over 25% occurring only once. The study, taken as a whole, reports: A shared barcode on identical TCR molecules could lead to underestimated sizes for highly expanded clones.

CDR3 length: 15 residues. The germline gives CDR1 MNHEY, CDR2 SVGEGT. Trimming removed 2 bases from V and 4 bases from J, with 14 bases in between. The J gene is TRBJ1-2, the V gene TRBV6-2 or TRBV6-3; the D is unclear. The material sequenced was naive CD8+ T cells from blood, with Jurkat cell RNA spiked in. As for subset: FACS-sorted CD8+CD4-CCR7+CD45RA+ naive T cells. The sequence came from a human donor in good health. Some libraries in this study had Jurkat cell RNA spiked in. The chain's CDR3 is CASSYQRTVVYGYTF. Written as DNA, the CDR3 is TGTGCCAGCAGTTACCAGAGGACGGTCGTCTATGGCTACACCTTC.